This T cell receptor (beta chain) stems from a study of T cell repertoires in ileal Crohn's disease. The overall study: Thiopurines (under 12) or anti-TNF agents (roughly 17) were given postoperatively to about half. From the resection specimen's proximal margin, biopsies were taken as MI. Study outcomes and limitations: Clonal expansions were more frequent in active smokers than non-smokers at surgery.

Indicated time point: proximal margin of the surgical specimen (macroscopically non-inflamed). Concerning this clone: Its antigen is not identified.

Clones were read by immunoSEQ multiplex PCR, and TCRdb kept only the in-frame ones, dropping some. The sample has roughly 2,000 clones, over 75% seen once. Sequencing was performed on ileal tissue. This TCR was recovered from an adult with Crohn's disease.

CDR3 sequence reads: CASTPRVGISGANVLTF. Here the CDR3 DNA reads TGTGCCAGCACCCCTCGGGTGGGGATCTCTGGGGCCAACGTCCTGACTTTC. This chain joins TRBV7-9 and TRBJ2-6; D not certain. Germline V lookup: CDR1 SEHNR, CDR2 FQNEAQ (reference sequence). The CDR3 sequence is 17 residues long. V gave up 7 bases and J gave up 0 bases, with 16 bases separating them. Filled out from reference TRBV7-9 and TRBJ2-6, the complete variable domain reads DTGVSQNPRHKITKRGQNVTFRCDPISEHNRLYWYRQTLGQGPEFLTYFQNEAQLEKSRLLSDRFSAERPKGSFSTLEIQRTEQGDSAMYLCASTPRVGISGANVLTFGAGSRLTVL.